Listed below are T cell receptor beta chains from one sample, sequenced in a study of shared clonotypes between healthy human individuals. Data came from immunoSEQ multiplex PCR; TCRdb stores just in-frame clones and leaves some out. The data contain roughly 530,000 clones, almost 97% of them singletons. The specimen sequenced was naive CD4+ T cells sorted from blood. These receptors were taken from a woman in her thirties in good health. The CDR3 runs from the conserved cysteine through the conserved F or W. Each record gives: CDR3 DNA, CDR3 protein, V gene, J gene, D gene, clone size. The D gene is left open where the match is weak. Clone size is not always given. Where it is, it says once, few, many or a class for expanded clones.

CDR3 DNA: TGTGCCAGCAGCTTGGCAGGAAACGAGCAGTACTTC
CDR3 protein: CASSLAGNEQYF
V gene: TRBV5-4
J gene: TRBJ2-7
D gene: -
clone size: -

CDR3 DNA: TGTGCCAGTAGTCCTACTCCGGGCCTTAGCACAGATACGCAGTATTTT
CDR3 protein: CASSPTPGLSTDTQYF
V gene: TRBV19
J gene: TRBJ2-3
D gene: -
clone size: -

CDR3 DNA: TGTGCCACCGTCATGTACAATGAGCAGTTCTTC
CDR3 protein: CATVMYNEQFF
V gene: TRBV2
J gene: TRBJ2-1
D gene: -
clone size: -

CDR3 DNA: TGTGCCAGCAGCTTTGATACAGGACGGCCCTACGAGCAGTACTTC
CDR3 protein: CASSFDTGRPYEQYF
V gene: TRBV7-9
J gene: TRBJ2-7
D gene: -
clone size: once

CDR3 DNA: TGTGCCAGCACCCTGGGGCTAGCGGGAGTTGAGACCCAGTACTTC
CDR3 protein: CASTLGLAGVETQYF
V gene: TRBV5-6
J gene: TRBJ2-5
D gene: TRBD2
clone size: -

CDR3 DNA: TGTGCCAGCAGCCCCGGGGCTAGCGTCCCCTACGAGCAGTACTTC
CDR3 protein: CASSPGASVPYEQYF
V gene: TRBV11-1
J gene: TRBJ2-7
D gene: -
clone size: once

CDR3 DNA: TGTGCCAGCAGCTTAGGCATGGTTCCGCAAGAGACCCAGTACTTC
CDR3 protein: CASSLGMVPQETQYF
V gene: TRBV11-3
J gene: TRBJ2-5
D gene: -
clone size: -

CDR3 DNA: TGCGCCAGCAGCTTGGAGACAGGCTATGGCTACACCTTC
CDR3 protein: CASSLETGYGYTF
V gene: TRBV5-1
J gene: TRBJ1-2
D gene: -
clone size: -

CDR3 DNA: TGTGCCAGCTCACTTCGACAGGGGAACACTGAAGCTTTCTTT
CDR3 protein: CASSLRQGNTEAFF
V gene: TRBV18
J gene: TRBJ1-1
D gene: TRBD1
clone size: -

CDR3 DNA: TGTGCCAGCAGCTTAGAGGTAACGGGACTATCAGGAGAGACCCAGTACTTC
CDR3 protein: CASSLEVTGLSGETQYF
V gene: TRBV7-9
J gene: TRBJ2-5
D gene: TRBD2
clone size: once

CDR3 DNA: TGTGCCAGCACCGACAGCGACACTGAAGCTTTCTTT
CDR3 protein: CASTDSDTEAFF
V gene: TRBV18
J gene: TRBJ1-1
D gene: -
clone size: -

CDR3 DNA: TGTGCCAGCAGGGGCAGGCGTGGATCTGGGGCCAACGTCCTGACTTTC
CDR3 protein: CASRGRRGSGANVLTF
V gene: TRBV2
J gene: TRBJ2-6
D gene: -
clone size: few

CDR3 DNA: TGTGCCAGCAGTAACCTCTACTATGGCTACACCTTC
CDR3 protein: CASSNLYYGYTF
V gene: TRBV27
J gene: TRBJ1-2
D gene: -
clone size: -

CDR3 DNA: TGTGCCAGCAGCCAAGCGGTCAGGGGAAAGGGCGGCTACACCTTC
CDR3 protein: CASSQAVRGKGGYTF
V gene: TRBV14
J gene: TRBJ1-2
D gene: -
clone size: -

CDR3 DNA: TGTGCCAGCAGCTCAGAGACCAGGGGAGTCGGTGAAGCTTTCTTT
CDR3 protein: CASSSETRGVGEAFF
V gene: TRBV7-2
J gene: TRBJ1-1
D gene: -
clone size: -

CDR3 DNA: TGCGCCAGCAGCCATCCCGGGACAGGGTTATACGAGCAGTACTTC
CDR3 protein: CASSHPGTGLYEQYF
V gene: TRBV4-1
J gene: TRBJ2-7
D gene: TRBD1
clone size: -

CDR3 DNA: TGTGCCAGCAGTGAAAATACCCTGGGTCCGGACAATGAGCAGTTCTTC
CDR3 protein: CASSENTLGPDNEQFF
V gene: TRBV6-1
J gene: TRBJ2-1
D gene: -
clone size: -